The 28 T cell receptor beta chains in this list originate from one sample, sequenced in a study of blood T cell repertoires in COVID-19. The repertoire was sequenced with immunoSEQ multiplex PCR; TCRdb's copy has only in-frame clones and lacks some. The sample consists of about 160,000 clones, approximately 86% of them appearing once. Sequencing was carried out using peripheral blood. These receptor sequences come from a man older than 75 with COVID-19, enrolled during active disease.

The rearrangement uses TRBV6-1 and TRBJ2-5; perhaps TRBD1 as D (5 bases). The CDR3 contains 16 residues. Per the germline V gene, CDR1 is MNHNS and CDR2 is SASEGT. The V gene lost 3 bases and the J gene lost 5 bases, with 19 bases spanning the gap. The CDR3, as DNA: TGTGCCAGCAGTGATGACAGACAAACCGATATGGAGACCCAGTACTTC. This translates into CASSDDRQTDMETQYF.

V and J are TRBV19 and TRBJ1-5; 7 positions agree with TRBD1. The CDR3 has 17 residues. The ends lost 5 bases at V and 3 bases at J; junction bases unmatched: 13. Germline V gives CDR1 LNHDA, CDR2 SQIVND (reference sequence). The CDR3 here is CASSALTGTAYNQPQHF. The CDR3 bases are TGTGCCAGTAGTGCACTCACCGGGACAGCCTACAATCAGCCCCAGCATTTT. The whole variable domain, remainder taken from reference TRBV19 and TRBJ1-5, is DGGITQSPKYLFRKEGQNVTLSCEQNLNHDAMYWYRQDPGQGLRLIYYSQIVNDFQKGDIAEGYSVSREKKESFPLTVTSAQKNPTAFYLCASSALTGTAYNQPQHFGDGTRLSIL.

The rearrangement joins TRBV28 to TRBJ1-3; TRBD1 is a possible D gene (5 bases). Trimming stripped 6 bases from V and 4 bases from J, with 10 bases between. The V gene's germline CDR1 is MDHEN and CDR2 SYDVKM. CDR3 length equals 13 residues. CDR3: CASSTTVGNTIYF. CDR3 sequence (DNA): TGTGCCAGCAGCACGACAGTAGGAAACACCATATATTTT.

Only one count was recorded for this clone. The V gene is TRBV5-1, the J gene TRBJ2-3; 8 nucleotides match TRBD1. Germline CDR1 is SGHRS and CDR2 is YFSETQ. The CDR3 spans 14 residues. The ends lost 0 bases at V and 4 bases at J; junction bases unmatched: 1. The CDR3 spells CASSLAQGADTQYF. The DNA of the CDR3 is TGCGCCAGCAGCTTGGCACAGGGGGCAGATACGCAGTATTTT.

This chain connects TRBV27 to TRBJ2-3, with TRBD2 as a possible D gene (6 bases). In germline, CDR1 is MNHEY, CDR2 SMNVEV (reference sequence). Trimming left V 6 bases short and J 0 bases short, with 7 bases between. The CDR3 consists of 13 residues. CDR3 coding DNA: TGTGCCAGCAGGGGAGGAAGCACAGATACGCAGTATTTT. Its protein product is CASRGGSTDTQYF.

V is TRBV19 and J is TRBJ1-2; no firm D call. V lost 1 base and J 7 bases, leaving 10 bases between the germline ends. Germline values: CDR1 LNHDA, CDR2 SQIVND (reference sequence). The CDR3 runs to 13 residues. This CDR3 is CASSIGEDGGYTF. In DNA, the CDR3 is TGTGCCAGTAGTATAGGAGAAGATGGTGGCTACACCTTC.

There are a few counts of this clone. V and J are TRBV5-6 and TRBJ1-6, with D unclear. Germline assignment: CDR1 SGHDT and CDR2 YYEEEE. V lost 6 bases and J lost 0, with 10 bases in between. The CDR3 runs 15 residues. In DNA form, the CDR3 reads TGTGCCAGCACCCCCGCGTCCTCCTATAATTCACCCCTCCACTTT. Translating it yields CASTPASSYNSPLHF.

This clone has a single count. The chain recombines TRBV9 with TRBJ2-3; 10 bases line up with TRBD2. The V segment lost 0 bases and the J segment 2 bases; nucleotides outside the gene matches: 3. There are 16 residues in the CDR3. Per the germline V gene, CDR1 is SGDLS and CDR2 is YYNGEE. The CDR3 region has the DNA TGTGCCAGCAGCGTAGGTAGCGGGGGGAACACAGATACGCAGTATTTT. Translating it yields CASSVGSGGNTDTQYF. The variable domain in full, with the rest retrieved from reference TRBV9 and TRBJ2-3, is DSGVTQTPKHLITATGQRVTLRCSPRSGDLSVYWYQQSLDQGLQFLIQYYNGEERAKGNILERFSAQQFPDLHSELNLSSLELGDSALYFCASSVGSGGNTDTQYFGPGTRLTVL.

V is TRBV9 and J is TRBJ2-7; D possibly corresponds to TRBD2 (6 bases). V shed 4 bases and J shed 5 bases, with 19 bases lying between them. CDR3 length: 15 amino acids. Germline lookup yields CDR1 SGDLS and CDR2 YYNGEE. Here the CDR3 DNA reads TGTGCCAGCAGCCCCCAAGGAAGGGGAGGCAACGAGCAGTACTTC. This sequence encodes CASSPQGRGGNEQYF.

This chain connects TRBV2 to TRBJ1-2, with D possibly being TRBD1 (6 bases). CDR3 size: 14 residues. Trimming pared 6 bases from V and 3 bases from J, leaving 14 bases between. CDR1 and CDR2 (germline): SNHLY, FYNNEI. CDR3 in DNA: TGTGCCAGCAGGGCGGGGGGCGCCTACTATGGCTACACCTTC. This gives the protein CASRAGGAYYGYTF.

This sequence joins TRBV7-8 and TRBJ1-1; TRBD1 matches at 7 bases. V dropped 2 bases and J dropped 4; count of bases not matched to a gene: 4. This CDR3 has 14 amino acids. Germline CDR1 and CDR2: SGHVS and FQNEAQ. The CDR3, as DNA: TGTGCCAGCAGCTTATTAGGGGGCTTCACTGAAGCTTTCTTT. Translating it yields CASSLLGGFTEAFF.

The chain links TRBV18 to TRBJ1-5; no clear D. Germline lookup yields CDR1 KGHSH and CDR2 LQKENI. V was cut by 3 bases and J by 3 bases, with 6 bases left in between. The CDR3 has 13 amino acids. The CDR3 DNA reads TGTGCCAGCTCACCGAGTTTCAATCAGCCCCAGCATTTT. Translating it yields CASSPSFNQPQHF. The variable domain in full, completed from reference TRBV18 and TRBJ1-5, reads NAGVMQNPRHLVRRRGQEARLRCSPMKGHSHVYWYRQLPEEGLKFMVYLQKENIIDESGMPKERFSAEFPKEGPSILRIQQVVRGDSAAYFCASSPSFNQPQHFGDGTRLSIL.

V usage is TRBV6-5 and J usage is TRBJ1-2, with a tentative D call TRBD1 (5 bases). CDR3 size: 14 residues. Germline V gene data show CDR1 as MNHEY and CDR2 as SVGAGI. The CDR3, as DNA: TGTGCGACACTAAATCGGGGGGGAAACTATGGCTACACCTTC. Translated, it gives CATLNRGGNYGYTF.

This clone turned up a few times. The DNA for the CDR3 is TGTGCCAGCAGCTCCGGGACAGGGGGCCGAAAACTGTTTTTT. Its protein product is CASSSGTGGRKLFF. V and J are TRBV11-2 and TRBJ1-4; TRBD1 matches 12 bases. CDR1 and CDR2 from the germline V gene are SGHAT and FQNNGV. V dropped 4 bases and J dropped 10; count of bases not matched to a gene: 4. The CDR3 runs 14 residues. Full variable domain (missing parts from reference TRBV11-2 and TRBJ1-4): EAGVAQSPRYKIIEKRQSVAFWCNPISGHATLYWYQQILGQGPKLLIQFQNNGVVDDSQLPKDRFSAERLKGVDSTLKIQPAKLEDSAVYLCASSSGTGGRKLFFGSGTQLSVL.

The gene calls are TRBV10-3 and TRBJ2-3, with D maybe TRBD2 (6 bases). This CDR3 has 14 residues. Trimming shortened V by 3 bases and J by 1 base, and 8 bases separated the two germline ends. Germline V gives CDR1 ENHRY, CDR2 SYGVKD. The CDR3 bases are TGTGCCATCAGTGAATGGAGGGGCACAGATACGCAGTATTTT. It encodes CAISEWRGTDTQYF.

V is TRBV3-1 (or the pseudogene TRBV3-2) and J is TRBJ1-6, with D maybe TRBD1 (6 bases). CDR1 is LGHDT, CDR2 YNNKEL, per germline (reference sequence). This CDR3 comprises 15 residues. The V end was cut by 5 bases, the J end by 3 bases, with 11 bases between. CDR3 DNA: TGTGCCAGCAGCTTACAGGGAGACTATAATTCACCCCTCCACTTT. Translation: CASSLQGDYNSPLHF.

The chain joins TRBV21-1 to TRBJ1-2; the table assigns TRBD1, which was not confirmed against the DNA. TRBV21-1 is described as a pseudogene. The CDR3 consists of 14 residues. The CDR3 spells CASSNRDRVGGYTF. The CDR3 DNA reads TGTGCCAGCAGTAACCGGGACAGGGTGGGTGGCTACACCTTC.

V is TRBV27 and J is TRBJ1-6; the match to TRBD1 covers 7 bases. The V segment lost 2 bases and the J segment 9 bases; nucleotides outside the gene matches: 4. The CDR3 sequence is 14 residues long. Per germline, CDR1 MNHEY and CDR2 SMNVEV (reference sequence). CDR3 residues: CASSLRQGSSPLHF. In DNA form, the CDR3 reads TGTGCCAGCAGTTTAAGACAGGGTAGTTCACCCCTCCACTTT.

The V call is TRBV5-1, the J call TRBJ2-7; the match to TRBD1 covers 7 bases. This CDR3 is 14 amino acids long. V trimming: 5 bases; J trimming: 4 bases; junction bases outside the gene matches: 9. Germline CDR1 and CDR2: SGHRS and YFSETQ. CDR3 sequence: CASSSDRAWYEQYF. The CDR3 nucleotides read TGCGCCAGCAGTTCTGACAGGGCCTGGTACGAGCAGTACTTC.

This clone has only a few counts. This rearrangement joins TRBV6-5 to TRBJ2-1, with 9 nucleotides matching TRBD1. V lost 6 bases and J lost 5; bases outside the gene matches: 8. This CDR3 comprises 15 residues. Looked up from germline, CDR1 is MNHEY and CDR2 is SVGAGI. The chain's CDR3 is CASRPKGTGNNEQFF. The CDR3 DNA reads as TGTGCCAGCAGACCCAAGGGGACAGGGAACAATGAGCAGTTCTTC.

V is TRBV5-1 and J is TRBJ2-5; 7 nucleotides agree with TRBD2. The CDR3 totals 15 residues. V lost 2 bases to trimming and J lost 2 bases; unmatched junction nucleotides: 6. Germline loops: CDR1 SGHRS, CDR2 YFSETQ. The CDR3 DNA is TGCGCCAGCAGCTTCACGCGGGGGTCACAAGAGACCCAGTACTTC. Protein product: CASSFTRGSQETQYF.

The CDR3 region is CASSLDRGELFF. The CDR3 DNA is TGTGCCAGCAGTTTAGACAGGGGGGAGCTGTTTTTT. The chain uses TRBV12-3 or TRBV12-4 and TRBJ2-2; maybe TRBD1 (5 bases). This CDR3 is built from 12 residues. Trimming shortened V by 1 base and J by 8 bases, and 5 bases separated the two germline ends.

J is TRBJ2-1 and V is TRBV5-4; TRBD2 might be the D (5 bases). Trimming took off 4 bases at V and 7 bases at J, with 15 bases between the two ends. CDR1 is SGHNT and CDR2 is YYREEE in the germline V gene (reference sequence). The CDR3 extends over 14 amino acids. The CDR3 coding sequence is TGTGCCAGCAGCCCAAGGACTGCTTCGAATGAGCAGTTCTTC. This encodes CASSPRTASNEQFF.

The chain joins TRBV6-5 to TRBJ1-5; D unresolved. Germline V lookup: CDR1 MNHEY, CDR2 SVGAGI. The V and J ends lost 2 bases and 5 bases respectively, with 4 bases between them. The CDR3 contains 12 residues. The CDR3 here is CASSYPDQPQHF. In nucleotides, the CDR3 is TGTGCCAGCAGTTACCCAGATCAGCCCCAGCATTTT.

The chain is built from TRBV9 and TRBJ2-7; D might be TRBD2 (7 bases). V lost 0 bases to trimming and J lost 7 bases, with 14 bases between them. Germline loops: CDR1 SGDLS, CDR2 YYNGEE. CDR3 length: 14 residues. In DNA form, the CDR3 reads TGTGCCAGCAGCGTAGAGTTGCGGGGGCGAGAGCAGTACTTC. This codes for CASSVELRGREQYF.

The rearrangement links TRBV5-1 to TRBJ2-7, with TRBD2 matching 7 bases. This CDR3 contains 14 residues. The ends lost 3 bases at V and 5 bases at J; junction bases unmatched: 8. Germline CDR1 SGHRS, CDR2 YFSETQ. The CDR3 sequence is CASSSGQGRDEQYF. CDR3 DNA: TGCGCCAGCAGCTCGGGTCAAGGGAGGGACGAGCAGTACTTC. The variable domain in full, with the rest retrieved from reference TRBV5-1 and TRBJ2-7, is KAGVTQTPRYLIKTRGQQVTLSCSPISGHRSVSWYQQTPGQGLQFLFEYFSETQRNKGNFPGRFSGRQFSNSRSEMNVSTLELGDSALYLCASSSGQGRDEQYFGPGTRLTVT.

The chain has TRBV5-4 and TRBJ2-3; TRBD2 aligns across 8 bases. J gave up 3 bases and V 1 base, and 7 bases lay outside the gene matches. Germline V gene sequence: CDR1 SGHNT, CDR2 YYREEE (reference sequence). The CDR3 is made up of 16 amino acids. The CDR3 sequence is CASSLMSGLATDTQYF. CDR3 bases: TGTGCCAGCAGCTTGATGAGTGGACTAGCTACAGATACGCAGTATTTT.

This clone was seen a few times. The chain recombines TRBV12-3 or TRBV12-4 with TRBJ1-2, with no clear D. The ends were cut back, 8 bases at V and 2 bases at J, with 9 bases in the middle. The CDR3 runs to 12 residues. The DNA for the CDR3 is TGTGCCAGCTCGTACAACAACTATGGCTACACCTTC. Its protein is CASSYNNYGYTF.